Following are 18 T cell receptor beta chains from one sample sequenced in a study of shared clonotypes between healthy human individuals. Generated by immunoSEQ multiplex PCR, the TCRdb table keeps only in-frame clones and is missing some. The sample lists millions of clones, roughly 96% seen once, with roughly 0.13% in the top ten. Specimen: naive CD4+ T cells sorted from blood. Subset reported: CD45RA+ positively selected. The receptors come from a man between 18 and 29 years old in good health.

V gene TRBV9 combines with J gene TRBJ1-2; D is undetermined. Germline V gene lookup returns CDR1 SGDLS and CDR2 YYNGEE. The ends were cut back, 4 bases at V and 8 bases at J, with 18 bases in the middle. This CDR3 is 14 amino acids long. The CDR3 is CASSFQTGETGYTF. Written as DNA, the CDR3 is TGTGCCAGCAGCTTTCAGACCGGCGAAACAGGCTACACCTTC.

V is TRBV5-6 and J is TRBJ1-2; 7 positions match TRBD1. CDR3 length: 14 residues. CDR1 is SGHDT and CDR2 is YYEEEE in the germline V gene. V lost 2 bases, J lost 1 base, and 2 bases stayed unmatched. The CDR3 here is CASSLQGNNYGYTF. DNA for the CDR3: TGTGCCAGCAGCTTACAGGGGAATAACTATGGCTACACCTTC.

The chain links TRBV10-3 to TRBJ1-6, with unresolved D. CDR3 length: 13 amino acids. Germline values: CDR1 ENHRY, CDR2 SYGVKD. The V end lost 7 bases, the J end lost 13 bases, and 17 bases lay between the germline ends. CDR3 loop: CAITSYLEFPLHF. In DNA, the CDR3 is TGTGCCATCACCAGTTATCTGGAGTTCCCCCTCCACTTT.

The chain joins TRBV5-1 to TRBJ2-3, with TRBD1 matching over 8 bases. Trimming cost V 3 bases and J 5 bases; bases outside gene matches: 8. The CDR3 sequence is 15 residues long. Per germline, CDR1 SGHRS and CDR2 YFSETQ. The CDR3 bases are TGCGCCAGCAGCTGGGGACAGGAATGGATAGATACGCAGTATTTT. Its translation is CASSWGQEWIDTQYF.

The chain has TRBV30 and TRBJ2-4; 9 positions agree with TRBD2. The V segment lost 5 bases and the J segment 0 bases; nucleotides outside the gene matches: 5. CDR1 GTSNPN and CDR2 SVGIG come from the germline V gene (reference sequence). The CDR3 covers 15 residues. The DNA for the CDR3 is TGTGCCTGGTCACTAGCGGGTATAGCCAAAAACATTCAGTACTTC. Its protein product is CAWSLAGIAKNIQYF.

The chain employs TRBV10-3 and TRBJ1-2; 8 bases align to TRBD1. The junction had 7 bases not matched to a gene; V was cut back by 7 bases and J by 3 bases. This CDR3 comprises 14 residues. Germline assignment: CDR1 ENHRY and CDR2 SYGVKD. The CDR3, as DNA: TGTGCCATCAAACCGACAGGGGAAGACTATGGCTACACCTTC. Translation: CAIKPTGEDYGYTF.

This clone was observed at least ten times. The same CDR3 also results from other DNA sequences found in this sample. V gene TRBV18 combines with J gene TRBJ1-6, with a tentative D call TRBD1 (5 bases). Looked up from germline, CDR1 is KGHSH and CDR2 is LQKENI. The CDR3 loop spans 13 amino acids. The V end lost 3 bases, the J end lost 7 bases, and 7 bases lay between the germline ends. Here the CDR3 reads CASSPDRNSPLHF. As DNA, the CDR3 is TGTGCCAGCTCACCCGACAGAAATTCACCCCTCCACTTT.

This rearrangement joins TRBV6-1 to TRBJ1-5; D call uncertain. The V end was cut by 7 bases, the J end by 3 bases, with 7 bases between. CDR1 MNHNS and CDR2 SASEGT come from the germline V gene. CDR3 length: 12 amino acids. CDR3 amino acids: CASNPPNQPQHF. For the CDR3, the DNA is TGTGCCAGCAACCCACCCAATCAGCCCCAGCATTTT.

This chain connects TRBV11-3 to TRBJ1-2; D gene uncertain. The CDR3 runs 13 residues. The germline gives CDR1 SGHNT, CDR2 YENEEA. The V and J ends lost 5 bases and 8 bases respectively, with 15 bases between them. The CDR3 region has the DNA TGTGCCAGCAGCAGAGAACCCCCTGGGGGCTACACCTTC. Amino acid sequence: CASSREPPGGYTF.

The chain links TRBV30 to TRBJ2-5; 11 bases are a match to TRBD2. The CDR3 has 18 residues. CDR1 is GTSNPN, CDR2 SVGIG, per germline (reference sequence). Trimming cost V 1 base and J 5 bases; bases outside gene matches: 15. CDR3 in amino acids: CAWSALLLPSGGRETQYF. CDR3 in DNA: TGTGCCTGGAGTGCATTACTGCTTCCTAGCGGGGGGAGGGAGACCCAGTACTTC.

This clone occurred a few times. The chain is built from TRBV2 and TRBJ1-6; the D gene is possibly TRBD1 (5 bases). The CDR3 is 16 amino acids. Looked up from germline, CDR1 is SNHLY and CDR2 is FYNNEI. Trimming removed 3 bases from V and 10 bases from J, with 19 bases in between. The DNA for the CDR3 is TGTGCCAGCAGTGAGGCAGGGAGGACAATAGGGTCACCCCTCCACTTT. Translated: CASSEAGRTIGSPLHF. Full variable domain (remainder filled in from reference TRBV2 and TRBJ1-6): EPEVTQTPSHQVTQMGQEVILRCVPISNHLYFYWYRQILGQKVEFLVSFYNNEISEKSEIFDDQFSVERPDGSNFTLKIRSTKLEDSAMYFCASSEAGRTIGSPLHFGNGTRLTVT.

This clone has just one count. J is TRBJ2-7 and V is TRBV5-4, with 7 bases aligning to TRBD1. Trimming at V came to 4 bases and at J to 0 bases, leaving 7 bases not matched to a gene. This CDR3 comprises 15 residues. CDR1 and CDR2 from the germline V gene are SGHNT and YYREEE (reference sequence). CDR3 protein: CASSVRGLPSYEQYF. The CDR3 coding sequence is TGTGCCAGCAGCGTTAGGGGGCTCCCCTCCTACGAGCAGTACTTC.

This chain uses TRBV28 with TRBJ1-2; TRBD1 is a possible D gene (6 bases). The V gene's germline CDR1 is MDHEN and CDR2 SYDVKM. The ends were cut back, 3 bases at V and 8 bases at J, with 10 bases in the middle. The CDR3 totals 12 residues. The CDR3 bases are TGTGCCAGCAGTTTGTCAGGGGTCGGCTACACCTTC. Encoded protein: CASSLSGVGYTF.

On this clone: At the DNA level, this CDR3 is encoded by other sequences in the same sample as well. V is TRBV5-4 and J is TRBJ2-2; D gene unclear. This CDR3 is built from 13 residues. The V and J ends lost 0 bases and 4 bases respectively, with 4 bases between them. The germline V gene has CDR1 SGHNT and CDR2 YYREEE (reference sequence). The CDR3 spells CASSLVGTGELFF. The CDR3 coding sequence is TGTGCCAGCAGCTTGGTTGGCACCGGGGAGCTGTTTTTT.

V and J are TRBV11-2 and TRBJ1-3; 7 positions agree with TRBD1. This CDR3 region has 16 residues. Per the germline V gene, CDR1 is SGHAT and CDR2 is FQNNGV. With 1 base clipped from V and 0 bases from J, the junction kept 3 bases outside the gene matches. Written as DNA, the CDR3 is TGTGCCAGCAGCTTAGGGGGACAGACCTCTGGAAACACCATATATTTT. It yields the protein CASSLGGQTSGNTIYF.

This chain links TRBV29-1 with TRBJ2-7, with 11 bases aligning to TRBD1. The trim removed 6 bases at V and 1 base at J, leaving 5 bases unmatched. CDR1 and CDR2 from the germline V gene are SQVTM and ANQGSEA. The CDR3 is 14 amino acids. CDR3 amino acids: CSVQGDRGSYEQYF. CDR3 coding DNA: TGCAGCGTCCAGGGGGACAGGGGGTCCTACGAGCAGTACTTC.

This clone was picked up one time. The genes are TRBV4-1 and TRBJ1-3, with a weak D call TRBD1 (5 bases). Trimming shortened V by 5 bases and J by 3 bases, and 11 bases separated the two germline ends. From germline, CDR1 is MGHRA and CDR2 YSYEKL. The length of the CDR3 is 14 residues. Here the CDR3 reads CASSTDKLGNTIYF. The CDR3 bases are TGCGCCAGCAGCACGGACAAGCTTGGAAACACCATATATTTT.

The chain couples TRBV6-5 to TRBJ2-5; D gene unclear. Germline V gene data show CDR1 as MNHEY and CDR2 as SVGAGI. The CDR3 totals 14 residues. Deletions cut 5 bases from V and 5 bases from J, with 15 bases between. The CDR3 bases are TGTGCCAGCAGTCCCCTCCGGGTCGGGGAGACCCAGTACTTC. It codes for CASSPLRVGETQYF.